Reported below is one TCR beta chain. Its antigen is as yet unknown. Via CD45RO/CCR7/CD25/CD127/CD95/CD27, cells of the CD4+ naive, central memory, regulatory and stem cell-like memory subsets were sorted. This sample stems from a study of beta chain features in type 1 diabetes. Study context: Healthy donors and patients had similar age, gender and cell yields. Over all samples combined, 107,917,701 sorted cells were examined. Study outcomes and limitations: Moderately but significantly shorter TCRB CDR3s were found in Type 1 diabetes patients in all four CD4+ subsets.

The CDR3 consists of 14 residues. With 3 bases removed from V and 2 bases from J, the gap between germline ends came to 10 bases. Germline CDR1 LNHDA, CDR2 SQIVND (reference sequence). Expressed TCRB transcripts were sequenced because the entire RNA isolate underwent reverse transcription. The protocol was immunoSEQ multiplex PCR, while the TCRdb copy is restricted to in-frame clones and leaves out a portion. The sample comprises some 660,000 clones, around an eighth of which are singletons, and approximately 0.039% rests with the top ten. The J gene is TRBJ1-1, the V gene TRBV19, with D hard to call. What was sequenced was naive CD4+ T cells from blood. The sequence came from a man aged 18 to 35 with type 1 diabetes. The CDR3 sequence: CASSMRAVNTEAFF. The CDR3 bases are TGTGCCAGTAGTATGCGGGCCGTAAACACTGAAGCTTTCTTT.